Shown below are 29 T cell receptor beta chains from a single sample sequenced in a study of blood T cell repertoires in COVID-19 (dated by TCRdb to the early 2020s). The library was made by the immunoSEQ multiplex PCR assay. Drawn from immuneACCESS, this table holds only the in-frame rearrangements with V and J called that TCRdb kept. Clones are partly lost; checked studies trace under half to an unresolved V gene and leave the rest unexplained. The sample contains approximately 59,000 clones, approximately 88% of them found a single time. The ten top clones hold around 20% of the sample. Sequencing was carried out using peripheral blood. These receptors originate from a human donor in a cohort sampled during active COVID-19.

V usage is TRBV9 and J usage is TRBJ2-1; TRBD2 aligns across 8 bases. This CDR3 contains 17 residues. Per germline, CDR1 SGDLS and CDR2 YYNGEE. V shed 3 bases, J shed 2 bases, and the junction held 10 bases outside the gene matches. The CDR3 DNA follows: TGTGCCAGCAGCGCCAAGTTAGCGGGGTTAACCTACAATGAGCAGTTCTTC. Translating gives CASSAKLAGLTYNEQFF.

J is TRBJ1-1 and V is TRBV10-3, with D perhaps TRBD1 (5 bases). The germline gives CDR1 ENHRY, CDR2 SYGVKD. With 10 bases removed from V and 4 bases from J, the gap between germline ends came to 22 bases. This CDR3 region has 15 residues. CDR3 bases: TGTGCCACCGGGGGGATGAGCGCAGTGGCCACTGAAGCTTTCTTT. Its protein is CATGGMSAVATEAFF.

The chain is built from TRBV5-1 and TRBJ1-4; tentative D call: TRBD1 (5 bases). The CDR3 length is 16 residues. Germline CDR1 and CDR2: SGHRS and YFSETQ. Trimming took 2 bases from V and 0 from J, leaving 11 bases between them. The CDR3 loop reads CASSFGDRSTNEKLFF. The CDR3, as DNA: TGCGCCAGCAGCTTCGGAGACAGATCAACTAATGAAAAACTGTTTTTT. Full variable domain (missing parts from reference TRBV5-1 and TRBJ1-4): KAGVTQTPRYLIKTRGQQVTLSCSPISGHRSVSWYQQTPGQGLQFLFEYFSETQRNKGNFPGRFSGRQFSNSRSEMNVSTLELGDSALYLCASSFGDRSTNEKLFFGSGTQLSVL.

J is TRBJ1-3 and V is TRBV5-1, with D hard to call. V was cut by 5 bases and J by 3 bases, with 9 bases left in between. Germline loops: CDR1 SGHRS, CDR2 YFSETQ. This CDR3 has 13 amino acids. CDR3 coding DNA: TGCGCCAGCAGAAGTGAGTTTGGAAACACCATATATTTT. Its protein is CASRSEFGNTIYF. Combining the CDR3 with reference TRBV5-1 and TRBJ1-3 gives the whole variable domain KAGVTQTPRYLIKTRGQQVTLSCSPISGHRSVSWYQQTPGQGLQFLFEYFSETQRNKGNFPGRFSGRQFSNSRSEMNVSTLELGDSALYLCASRSEFGNTIYFGEGSWLTVV.

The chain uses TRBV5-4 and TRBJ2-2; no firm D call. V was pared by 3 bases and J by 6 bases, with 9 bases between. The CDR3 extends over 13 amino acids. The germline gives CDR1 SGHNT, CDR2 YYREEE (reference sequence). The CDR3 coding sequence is TGTGCCAGCAGCTCTAGGAGTGCCGGGGAGCTGTTTTTT. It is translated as CASSSRSAGELFF.

This chain's CDR3 is CASSPGTLLETQYF. CDR3 DNA: TGTGCCAGTAGTCCCGGGACACTATTAGAGACCCAGTACTTC. This chain uses TRBV19 with TRBJ2-5; tentative D call: TRBD1 (6 bases). This CDR3 comprises 14 residues. V lost 5 bases and J lost 4, with 14 bases in between. Germline-derived CDR1 and CDR2 are LNHDA and SQIVND (reference sequence).

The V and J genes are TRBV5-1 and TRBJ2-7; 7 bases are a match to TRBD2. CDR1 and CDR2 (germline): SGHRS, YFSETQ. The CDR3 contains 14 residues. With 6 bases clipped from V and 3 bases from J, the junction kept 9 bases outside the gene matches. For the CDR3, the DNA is TGCGCCAGCACTCGCGGACTAGGGGTCTACGAGCAGTACTTC. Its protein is CASTRGLGVYEQYF.

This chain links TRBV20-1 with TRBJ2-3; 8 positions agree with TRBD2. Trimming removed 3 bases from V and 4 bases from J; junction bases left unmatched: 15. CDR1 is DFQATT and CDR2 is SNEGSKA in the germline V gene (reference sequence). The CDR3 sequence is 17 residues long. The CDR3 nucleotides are TGCAGTGCTAGTGAACTGCGGGGGGATTTTAATTCAGATACGCAGTATTTT. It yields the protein CSASELRGDFNSDTQYF.

The CDR3 spells CASSFGGGLGTGELFF. DNA for the CDR3: TGTGCCAGCAGCTTCGGCGGGGGGCTGGGCACCGGGGAGCTGTTTTTT. This chain connects TRBV11-3 to TRBJ2-2; 8 nucleotides align to TRBD2. Germline CDR1 reads SGHNT; CDR2 reads YENEEA. Trimming took 3 bases from V and 4 from J; bases not matched to a gene: 7. The CDR3 spans 16 residues.

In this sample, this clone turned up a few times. The CDR3 spells CASGTQRAGANVLTF. Here the CDR3 DNA reads TGTGCCAGTGGGACTCAGCGGGCTGGGGCCAACGTCCTGACTTTC. The chain joins TRBV19 to TRBJ2-6; D perhaps matches TRBD2 (6 bases). V lost 8 bases, J lost 2 bases, and 13 bases lay in between. From germline, CDR1 is LNHDA and CDR2 SQIVND (reference sequence). CDR3 length: 15 amino acids.

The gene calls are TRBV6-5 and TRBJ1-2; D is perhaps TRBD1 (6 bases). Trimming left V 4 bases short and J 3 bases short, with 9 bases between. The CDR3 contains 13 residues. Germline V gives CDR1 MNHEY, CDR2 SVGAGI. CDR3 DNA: TGTGCCAGCAGTTTCCAGGGGTACTATGGCTACACCTTC. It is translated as CASSFQGYYGYTF.

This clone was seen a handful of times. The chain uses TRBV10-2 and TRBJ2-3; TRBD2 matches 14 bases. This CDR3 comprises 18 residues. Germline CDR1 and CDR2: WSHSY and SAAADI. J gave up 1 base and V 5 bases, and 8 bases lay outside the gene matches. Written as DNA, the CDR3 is TGCGCCAGCAGTCCGACTAGCGGGGGGGCCAAGGGCACAGATACGCAGTATTTT. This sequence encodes CASSPTSGGAKGTDTQYF.

The CDR3 region has the DNA TGTGCCAGCAGCGTAGGAAGGAGGACAGGGGCCCAAGAGACCCAGTACTTC. Its translation: CASSVGRRTGAQETQYF. This chain links TRBV9 with TRBJ2-5; 9 bases are a match to TRBD1. The CDR3 spans 17 residues. Germline lookup yields CDR1 SGDLS and CDR2 YYNGEE. V dropped 0 bases and J dropped 1; count of bases not matched to a gene: 7.

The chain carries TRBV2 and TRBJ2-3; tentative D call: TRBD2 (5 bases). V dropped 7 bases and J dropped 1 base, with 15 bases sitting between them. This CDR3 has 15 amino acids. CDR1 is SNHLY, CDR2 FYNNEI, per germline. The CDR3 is CASMFFGLRTDTQYF. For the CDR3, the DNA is TGTGCCAGCATGTTTTTCGGACTCCGCACAGATACGCAGTATTTT.

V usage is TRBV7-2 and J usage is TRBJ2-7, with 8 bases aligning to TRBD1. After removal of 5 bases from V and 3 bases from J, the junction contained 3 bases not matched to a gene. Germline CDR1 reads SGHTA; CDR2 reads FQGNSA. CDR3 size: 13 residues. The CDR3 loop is CASSHGQGYEQYF. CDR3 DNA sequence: TGTGCCAGCAGCCATGGACAGGGCTACGAGCAGTACTTC.

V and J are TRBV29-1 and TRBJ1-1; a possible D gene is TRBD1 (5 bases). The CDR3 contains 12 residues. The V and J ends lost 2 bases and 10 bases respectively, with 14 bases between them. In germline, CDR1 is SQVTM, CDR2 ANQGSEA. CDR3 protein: CSVEWGLVRAFF. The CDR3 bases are TGCAGCGTTGAATGGGGACTAGTTCGAGCTTTCTTT.

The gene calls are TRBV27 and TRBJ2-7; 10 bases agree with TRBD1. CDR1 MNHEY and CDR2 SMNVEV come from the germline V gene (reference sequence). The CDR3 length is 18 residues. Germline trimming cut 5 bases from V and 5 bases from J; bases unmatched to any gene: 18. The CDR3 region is CASSNEGSGQGPLHEQYF. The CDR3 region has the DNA TGTGCCAGCAGTAATGAGGGGTCGGGACAGGGGCCGTTGCACGAGCAGTACTTC.

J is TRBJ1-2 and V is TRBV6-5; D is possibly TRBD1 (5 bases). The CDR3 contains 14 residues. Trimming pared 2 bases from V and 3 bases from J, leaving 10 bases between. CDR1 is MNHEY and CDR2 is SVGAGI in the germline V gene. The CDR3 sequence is CASSYGAEDYGYTF. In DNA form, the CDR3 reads TGTGCCAGCAGTTACGGGGCAGAAGACTATGGCTACACCTTC.

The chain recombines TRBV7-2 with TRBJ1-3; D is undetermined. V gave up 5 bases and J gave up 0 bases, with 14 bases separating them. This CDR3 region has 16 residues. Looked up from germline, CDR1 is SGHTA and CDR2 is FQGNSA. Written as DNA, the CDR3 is TGTGCCAGCAGCCCGAGGTCGCGAAGCTCTGGAAACACCATATATTTT. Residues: CASSPRSRSSGNTIYF.

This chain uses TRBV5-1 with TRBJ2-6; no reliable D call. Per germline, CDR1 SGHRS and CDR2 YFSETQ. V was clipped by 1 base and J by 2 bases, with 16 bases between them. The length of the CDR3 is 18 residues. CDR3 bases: TGCGCCAGCAGCTTGACTTTATCGACTGGTACTGGGGCCAACGTCCTGACTTTC. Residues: CASSLTLSTGTGANVLTF.

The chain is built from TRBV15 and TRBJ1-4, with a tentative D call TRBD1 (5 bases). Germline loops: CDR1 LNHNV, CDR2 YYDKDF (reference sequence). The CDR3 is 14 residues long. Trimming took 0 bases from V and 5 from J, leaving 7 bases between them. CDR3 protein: CATSREQGNEKLFF. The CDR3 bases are TGTGCCACCAGCAGAGAGCAGGGCAATGAAAAACTGTTTTTT.

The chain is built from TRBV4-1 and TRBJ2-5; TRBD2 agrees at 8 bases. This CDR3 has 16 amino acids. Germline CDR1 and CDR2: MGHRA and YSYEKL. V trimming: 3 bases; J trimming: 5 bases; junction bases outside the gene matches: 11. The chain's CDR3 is CASSQQPSGGRETQYF. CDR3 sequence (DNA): TGCGCCAGCAGCCAGCAACCCTCGGGGGGGCGGGAGACCCAGTACTTC.

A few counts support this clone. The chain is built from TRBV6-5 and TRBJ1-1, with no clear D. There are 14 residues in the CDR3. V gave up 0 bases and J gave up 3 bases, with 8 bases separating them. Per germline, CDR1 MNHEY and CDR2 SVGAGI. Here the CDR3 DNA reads TGTGCCAGCAGTTACTCATTCCTTGACACTGAAGCTTTCTTT. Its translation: CASSYSFLDTEAFF.

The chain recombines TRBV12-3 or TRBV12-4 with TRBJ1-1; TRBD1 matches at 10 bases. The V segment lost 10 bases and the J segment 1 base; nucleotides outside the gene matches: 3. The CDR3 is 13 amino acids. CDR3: CATRTGGNTEAFF. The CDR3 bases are TGTGCCACTCGGACAGGGGGGAACACTGAAGCTTTCTTT.

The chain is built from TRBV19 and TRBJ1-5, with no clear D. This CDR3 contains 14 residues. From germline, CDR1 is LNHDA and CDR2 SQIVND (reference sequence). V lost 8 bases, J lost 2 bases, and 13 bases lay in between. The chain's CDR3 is CASAVRGGNQPQHF. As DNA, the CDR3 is TGTGCCAGTGCAGTAAGAGGTGGCAATCAGCCCCAGCATTTT.

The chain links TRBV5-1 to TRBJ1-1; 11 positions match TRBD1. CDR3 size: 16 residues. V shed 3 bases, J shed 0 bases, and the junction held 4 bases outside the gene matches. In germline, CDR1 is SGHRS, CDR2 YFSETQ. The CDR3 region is CASSSGTGGMNTEAFF. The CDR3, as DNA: TGCGCCAGCAGCTCCGGGACAGGGGGGATGAACACTGAAGCTTTCTTT. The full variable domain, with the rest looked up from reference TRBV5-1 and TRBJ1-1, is KAGVTQTPRYLIKTRGQQVTLSCSPISGHRSVSWYQQTPGQGLQFLFEYFSETQRNKGNFPGRFSGRQFSNSRSEMNVSTLELGDSALYLCASSSGTGGMNTEAFFGQGTRLTVV.

The CDR3 nucleotides are TGTGCCAGCAGCTTAACCCCGGTACAGGGCAACGAGCAGTACTTC. Translation gives CASSLTPVQGNEQYF. The rearrangement links TRBV7-9 to TRBJ2-7, with D maybe TRBD1 (6 bases). Trimming stripped 2 bases from V and 5 bases from J, with 16 bases between. The CDR3 is 15 amino acids. The germline V gene has CDR1 SEHNR and CDR2 FQNEAQ (reference sequence).

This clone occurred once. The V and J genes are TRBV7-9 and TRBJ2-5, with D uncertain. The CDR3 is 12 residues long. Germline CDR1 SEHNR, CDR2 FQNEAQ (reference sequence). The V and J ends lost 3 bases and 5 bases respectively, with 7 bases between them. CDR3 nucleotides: TGTGCCAGCAGCTTCGCACGGGAGACCCAGTACTTC. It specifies CASSFARETQYF.

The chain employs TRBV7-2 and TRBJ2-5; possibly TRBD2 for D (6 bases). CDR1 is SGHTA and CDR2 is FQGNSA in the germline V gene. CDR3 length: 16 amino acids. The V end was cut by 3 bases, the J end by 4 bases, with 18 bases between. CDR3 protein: CASSFDRDSRRETQYF. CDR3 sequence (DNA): TGTGCCAGCAGCTTTGACCGGGACTCTCGCCGAGAGACCCAGTACTTC.